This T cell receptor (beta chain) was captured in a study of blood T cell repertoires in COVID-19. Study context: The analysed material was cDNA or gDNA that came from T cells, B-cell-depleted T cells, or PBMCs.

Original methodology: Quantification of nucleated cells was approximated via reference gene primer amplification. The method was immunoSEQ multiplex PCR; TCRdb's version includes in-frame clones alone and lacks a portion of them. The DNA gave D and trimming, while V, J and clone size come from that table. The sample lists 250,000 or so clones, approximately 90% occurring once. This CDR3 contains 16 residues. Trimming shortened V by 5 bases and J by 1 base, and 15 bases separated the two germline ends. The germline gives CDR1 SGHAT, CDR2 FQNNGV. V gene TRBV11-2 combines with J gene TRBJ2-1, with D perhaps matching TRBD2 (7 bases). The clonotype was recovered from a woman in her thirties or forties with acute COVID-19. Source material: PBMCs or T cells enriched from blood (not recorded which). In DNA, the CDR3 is TGTGCCAGCAGCCCCCGGGGGGCTTCTTCCTACAATGAGCAGTTCTTC. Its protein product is CASSPRGASSYNEQFF.